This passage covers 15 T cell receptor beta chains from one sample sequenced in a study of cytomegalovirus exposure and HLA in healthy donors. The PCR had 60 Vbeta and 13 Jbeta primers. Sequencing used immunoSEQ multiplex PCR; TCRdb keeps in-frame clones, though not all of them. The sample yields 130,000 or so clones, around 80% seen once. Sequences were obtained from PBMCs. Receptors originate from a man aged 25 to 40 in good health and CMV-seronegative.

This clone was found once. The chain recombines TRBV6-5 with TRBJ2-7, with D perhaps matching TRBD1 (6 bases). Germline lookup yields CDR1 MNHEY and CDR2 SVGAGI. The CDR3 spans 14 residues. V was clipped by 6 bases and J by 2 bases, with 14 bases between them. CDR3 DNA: TGTGCCAGCAGCAAACCGGGACAAGCCTACGAGCAGTACTTC. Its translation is CASSKPGQAYEQYF.

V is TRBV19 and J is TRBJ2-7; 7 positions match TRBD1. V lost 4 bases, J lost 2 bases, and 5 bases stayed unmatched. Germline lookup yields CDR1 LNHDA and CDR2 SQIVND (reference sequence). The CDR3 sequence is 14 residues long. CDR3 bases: TGTGCCAGTAGTAAACCCGGGACAGCCTACGAGCAGTACTTC. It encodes CASSKPGTAYEQYF.

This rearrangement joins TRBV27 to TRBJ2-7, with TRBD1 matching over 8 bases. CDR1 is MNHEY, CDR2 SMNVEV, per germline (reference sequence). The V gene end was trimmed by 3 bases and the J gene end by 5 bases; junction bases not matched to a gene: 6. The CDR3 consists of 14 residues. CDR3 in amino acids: CASSFSGQVHEQYF. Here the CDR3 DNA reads TGTGCCAGCAGTTTTTCGGGACAGGTCCACGAGCAGTACTTC.

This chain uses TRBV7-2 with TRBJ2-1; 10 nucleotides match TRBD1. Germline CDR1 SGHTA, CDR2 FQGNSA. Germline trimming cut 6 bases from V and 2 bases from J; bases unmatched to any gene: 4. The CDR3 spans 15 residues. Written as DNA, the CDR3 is TGTGCCAGCAGATCTGGACAGGGGGCCTACAATGAGCAGTTCTTC. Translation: CASRSGQGAYNEQFF.

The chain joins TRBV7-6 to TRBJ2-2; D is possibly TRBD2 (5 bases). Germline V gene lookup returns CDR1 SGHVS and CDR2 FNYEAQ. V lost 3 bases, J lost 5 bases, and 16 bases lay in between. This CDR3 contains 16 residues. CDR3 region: CASSLGAPPGTGELFF. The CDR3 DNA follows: TGTGCCAGCAGCTTGGGAGCCCCCCCTGGGACCGGGGAGCTGTTTTTT.

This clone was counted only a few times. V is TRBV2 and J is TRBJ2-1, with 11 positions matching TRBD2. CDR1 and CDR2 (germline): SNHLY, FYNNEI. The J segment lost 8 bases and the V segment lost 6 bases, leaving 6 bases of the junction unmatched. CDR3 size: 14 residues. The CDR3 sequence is CASRFSSGGHEQFF. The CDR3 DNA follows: TGTGCCAGCAGGTTTTCTAGCGGGGGGCATGAGCAGTTCTTC.

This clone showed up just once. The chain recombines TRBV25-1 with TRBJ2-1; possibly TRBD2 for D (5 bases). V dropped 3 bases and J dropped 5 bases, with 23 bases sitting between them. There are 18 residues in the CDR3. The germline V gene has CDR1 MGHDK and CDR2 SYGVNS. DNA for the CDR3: TGTGCCAGCAGTGATGATGGGAAGGGTTGGTTGGGAGACAATGAGCAGTTCTTC. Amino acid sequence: CASSDDGKGWLGDNEQFF.

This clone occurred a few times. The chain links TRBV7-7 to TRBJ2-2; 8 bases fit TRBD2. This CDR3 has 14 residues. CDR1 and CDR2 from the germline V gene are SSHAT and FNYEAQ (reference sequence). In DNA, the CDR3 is TGTGCTAGCGCCCCGGGAGGGTGGACCGGGGAGCTGTTTTTT. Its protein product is CASAPGGWTGELFF.

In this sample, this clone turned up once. In DNA form, the CDR3 reads TGTGCCAGCAAAACACGAGACAGGACAAATTCACCCCTCCACTTT. Amino acid sequence: CASKTRDRTNSPLHF. The V and J genes are TRBV2 and TRBJ1-6; tentatively, D is TRBD1 (6 bases). CDR1 is SNHLY and CDR2 is FYNNEI in the germline V gene. This CDR3 is 15 amino acids long. V lost 7 bases to trimming and J lost 7 bases, with 17 bases between them.

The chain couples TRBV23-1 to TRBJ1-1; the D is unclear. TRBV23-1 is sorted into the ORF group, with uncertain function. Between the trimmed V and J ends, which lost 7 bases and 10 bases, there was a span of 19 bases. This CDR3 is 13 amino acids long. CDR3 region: CASTSDAEAAAFF. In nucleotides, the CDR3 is TGCGCCAGCACCTCAGATGCAGAGGCGGCAGCTTTCTTT.

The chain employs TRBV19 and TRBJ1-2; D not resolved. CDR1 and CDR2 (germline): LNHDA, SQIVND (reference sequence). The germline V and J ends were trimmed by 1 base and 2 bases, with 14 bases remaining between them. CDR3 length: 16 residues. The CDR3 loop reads CASSIVSALQNYGYTF. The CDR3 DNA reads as TGTGCCAGTAGTATAGTCTCAGCGCTGCAAAACTATGGCTACACCTTC. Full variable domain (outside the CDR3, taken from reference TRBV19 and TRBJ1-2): DGGITQSPKYLFRKEGQNVTLSCEQNLNHDAMYWYRQDPGQGLRLIYYSQIVNDFQKGDIAEGYSVSREKKESFPLTVTSAQKNPTAFYLCASSIVSALQNYGYTFGSGTRLTVV.

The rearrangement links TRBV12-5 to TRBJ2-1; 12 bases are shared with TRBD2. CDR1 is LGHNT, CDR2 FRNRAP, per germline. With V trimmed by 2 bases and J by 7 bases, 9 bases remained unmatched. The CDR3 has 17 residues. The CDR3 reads CASGLSSGGGSRNEQFF. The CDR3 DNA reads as TGTGCTAGTGGTTTGTCTAGCGGGGGGGGCTCAAGGAATGAGCAGTTCTTC.

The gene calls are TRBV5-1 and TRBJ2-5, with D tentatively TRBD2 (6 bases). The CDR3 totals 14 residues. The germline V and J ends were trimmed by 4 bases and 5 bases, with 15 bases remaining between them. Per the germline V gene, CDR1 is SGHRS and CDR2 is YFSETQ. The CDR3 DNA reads TGCGCCAGCAGCAGGACTATTCAATGGGAGACCCAGTACTTC. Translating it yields CASSRTIQWETQYF.

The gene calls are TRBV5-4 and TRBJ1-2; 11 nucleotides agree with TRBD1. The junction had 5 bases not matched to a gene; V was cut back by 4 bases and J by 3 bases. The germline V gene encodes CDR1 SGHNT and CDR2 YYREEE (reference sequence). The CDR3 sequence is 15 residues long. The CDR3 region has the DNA TGTGCCAGCAGCGTCTCGGGACAGGGGGACTATGGCTACACCTTC. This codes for CASSVSGQGDYGYTF.

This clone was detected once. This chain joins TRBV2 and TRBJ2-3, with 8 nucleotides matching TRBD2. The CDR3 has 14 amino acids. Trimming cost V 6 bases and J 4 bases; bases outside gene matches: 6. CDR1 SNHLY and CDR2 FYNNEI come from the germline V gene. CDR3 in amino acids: CASSRREDSDTQYF. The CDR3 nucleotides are TGTGCCAGCAGCCGGCGGGAGGACTCAGATACGCAGTATTTT. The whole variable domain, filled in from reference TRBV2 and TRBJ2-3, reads EPEVTQTPSHQVTQMGQEVILRCVPISNHLYFYWYRQILGQKVEFLVSFYNNEISEKSEIFDDQFSVERPDGSNFTLKIRSTKLEDSAMYFCASSRREDSDTQYFGPGTRLTVL.